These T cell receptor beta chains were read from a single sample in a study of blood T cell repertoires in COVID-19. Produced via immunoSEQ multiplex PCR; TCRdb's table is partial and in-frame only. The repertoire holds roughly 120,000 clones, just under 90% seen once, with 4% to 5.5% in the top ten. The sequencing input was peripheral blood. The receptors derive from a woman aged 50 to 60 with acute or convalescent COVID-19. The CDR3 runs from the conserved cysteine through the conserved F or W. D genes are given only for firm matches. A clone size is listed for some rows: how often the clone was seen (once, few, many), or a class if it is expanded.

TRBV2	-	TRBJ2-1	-	CASSPLSGLRLYNEQFF	TGTGCCAGCAGCCCCCTATCCGGACTCCGACTTTACAATGAGCAGTTCTTC
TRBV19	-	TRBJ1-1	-	CASVEGGAIEAFF	TGTGCCAGTGTGGAGGGGGGGGCGATTGAAGCTTTCTTT
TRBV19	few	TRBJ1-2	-	CASSRAVNYGYTF	TGTGCCAGTTCCAGGGCCGTTAACTATGGCTACACCTTC
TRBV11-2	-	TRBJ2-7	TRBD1	CASSLVGGHEQYF	TGTGCCAGCAGCTTAGTAGGGGGCCACGAGCAGTACTTC
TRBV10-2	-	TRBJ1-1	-	CASGPQANTEAFF	TGCGCCAGCGGACCACAGGCGAACACTGAAGCTTTCTTT
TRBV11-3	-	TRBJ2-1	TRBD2	CASSSSGGAYNEQFF	TGTGCCAGCAGTTCAAGCGGGGGGGCCTACAATGAGCAGTTCTTC
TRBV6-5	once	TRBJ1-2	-	CASSATNYGYTF	TGTGCCAGCAGCGCGACTAACTATGGCTACACCTTC
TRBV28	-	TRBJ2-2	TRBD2	CASESALAGETGELFF	TGTGCCAGCGAGAGCGCTCTAGCGGGAGAAACTGGGGAGCTGTTTTTT
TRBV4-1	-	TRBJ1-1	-	CASSHGPRGTEAFF	TGCGCCAGCAGCCATGGTCCCCGAGGGACTGAAGCTTTCTTT
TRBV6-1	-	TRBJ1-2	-	CASSERESFYTF	TGTGCCAGCAGTGAAAGGGAGTCCTTCTACACCTTC
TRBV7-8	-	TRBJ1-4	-	CASSPRGFGEKLFF	TGTGCCAGCAGCCCCAGGGGTTTTGGTGAAAAACTGTTTTTT
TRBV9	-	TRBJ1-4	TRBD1	CASSYRGLNNEKLFF	TGTGCCAGCAGCTACAGGGGGCTTAATAATGAAAAACTGTTTTTT
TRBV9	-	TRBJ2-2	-	CASSVELAQNTGELFF	TGTGCCAGCAGCGTAGAATTAGCGCAGAACACCGGGGAGCTGTTTTTT
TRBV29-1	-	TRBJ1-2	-	CSGASALVGGYTF	TGCAGCGGCGCTTCTGCCTTGGTCGGTGGCTACACCTTC
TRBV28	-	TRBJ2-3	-	CASSFIQGSTDTQYF	TGTGCCAGCAGTTTCATCCAGGGGAGCACAGATACGCAGTATTTT
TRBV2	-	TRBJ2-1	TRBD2	CASSEVAGGHNEQFF	TGTGCCAGCAGTGAAGTCGCGGGGGGGCACAATGAGCAGTTCTTC
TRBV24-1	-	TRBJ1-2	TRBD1	CATSDRQGYGYTF	TGTGCCACCAGTGACCGACAGGGCTATGGCTACACCTTC
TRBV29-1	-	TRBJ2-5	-	CSVEVRNQETQYF	TGCAGCGTTGAAGTCAGAAACCAAGAGACCCAGTACTTC
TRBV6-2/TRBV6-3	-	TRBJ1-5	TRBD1	CASSHRGDQPQHF	TGTGCCAGCAGTCACAGGGGTGATCAGCCCCAGCATTTT
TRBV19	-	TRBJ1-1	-	CASSIGMNTEAFF	TGTGCCAGTAGTATCGGGATGAACACTGAAGCTTTCTTT
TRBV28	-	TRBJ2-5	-	CASSLVAGKETQYF	TGTGCCAGCAGTCTCGTCGCGGGGAAAGAGACCCAGTACTTC
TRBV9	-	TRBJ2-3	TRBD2	CASSSGLAGDSAQYF	TGTGCCAGCAGCTCTGGACTAGCGGGAGACTCGGCGCAGTATTTT
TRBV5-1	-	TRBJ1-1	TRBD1	CASSFTGVAEAFF	TGCGCCAGCAGCTTTACAGGGGTAGCTGAAGCTTTCTTT
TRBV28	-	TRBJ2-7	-	CASSSLLEQYF	TGTGCCAGCAGTTCTCTTTTGGAGCAGTACTTC
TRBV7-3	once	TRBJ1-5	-	CASSSRTQQGPNQPQHF	TGTGCCAGCAGCAGCCGGACGCAGCAGGGTCCCAATCAGCCCCAGCATTTT
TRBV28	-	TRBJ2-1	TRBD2	CASSLEGLAGINNEQFF	TGTGCCAGCAGTTTGGAGGGACTAGCGGGAATAAACAATGAGCAGTTCTTC
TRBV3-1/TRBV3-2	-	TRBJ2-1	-	CASSQGGSEQFF	TGTGCCAGCAGCCAAGGAGGGAGTGAGCAGTTCTTC
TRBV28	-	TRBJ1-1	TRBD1	CATRDRVNTEAFF	TGTGCCACAAGGGACAGGGTAAACACTGAAGCTTTCTTT
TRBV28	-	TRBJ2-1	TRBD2	CASSQESSGGVEQFF	TGTGCCAGCAGTCAGGAATCTAGCGGGGGGGTAGAACAGTTCTTC
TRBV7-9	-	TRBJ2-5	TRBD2	CASRVTSGSGETQYF	TGTGCCAGCAGGGTTACTAGCGGAAGTGGAGAGACCCAGTACTTC
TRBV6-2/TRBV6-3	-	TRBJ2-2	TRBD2	CASSYWSRTRNTGELFF	TGTGCCAGCAGTTACTGGTCCCGGACTAGGAACACCGGGGAGCTGTTTTTT
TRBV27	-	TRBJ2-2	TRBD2	CASRTDQAGLAGGYTGELFF	TGTGCCAGCAGAACCGACCAGGCCGGACTAGCGGGAGGGTACACCGGGGAGCTGTTTTTT